This T cell receptor beta chain was captured by sequencing in a study of blood T cells in healthy people across ages. General observations from the study: Measured against age, TCR beta diversity per million T cells decreased in a roughly linear manner.

With 5 bases clipped from V and 4 bases from J, the junction kept 5 bases outside the gene matches. CDR3 size: 14 residues. Points on this clonotype: The antigen is not known.

Primed by a sample-barcoded 5' primer and a J-beta primer mix, a second PCR proceeded for roughly 6 to 12 cycles. MiXCR was run by TCRdb on the 5' RACE reads, yielding one entry per CDR3 protein. The sample shows 1,500,000 or so distinct CDR3 sequences, roughly 60% of them seen only once. This chain uses TRBV12-3 or TRBV12-4 with TRBJ1-3; 7 positions match TRBD1. The sequenced material came from blood. The receptor was derived from a man aged 18 to 35 in good health. Here the CDR3 reads CASSLTGRGNTIYF. In DNA, the CDR3 is TGTGCCAGCAGTCTGACAGGGAGGGGAAACACCATATATTTT.